The rows below give T cell receptor beta chains drawn from one sample of a study of T-cell reconstitution after alpha-beta-depleted transplantation in children. Via MiXCR, TCRdb re-called the PCR reads, giving one row per CDR3 protein. Seen here are 120,000 or so distinct CDR3 sequences, around 10% observed once, and the top ten hold around 8.2%. The sample in question was PBMCs from the stem cell graft donor, obtained from the stem cell graft. All receptors come from a human donor who donated a stem cell graft to a child with acute lymphoblastic leukemia. CDR3s include the opening cysteine and the closing phenylalanine or tryptophan. A D gene is named only where the DNA matches it firmly. Clone size is not always given. Where it is, it says once, few, many or a class for expanded clones.

V gene	J gene	D gene	clone size	CDR3 DNA	CDR3 protein
TRBV20-1	TRBJ2-1	-	many	TGCAGTGCTAGAGTGGTCAATGAGCAGTTCTTC	CSARVVNEQFF
TRBV30	TRBJ2-7	TRBD1	many	TGTGCCTGGAGCGCGGGACAGGGGACCTCCTACGAGCAGTACTTC	CAWSAGQGTSYEQYF
TRBV5-1	TRBJ1-3	-	many	TGCGCCAGCAGCTTGCGGGGGTCCTCTGGAAACACCATATATTTT	CASSLRGSSGNTIYF
TRBV7-6	TRBJ2-1	TRBD2	many	TGTGCCAGCAGCTTAGGAGCGGGGGGGCTTAGCTCCTACAATGAGCAGTTCTTC	CASSLGAGGLSSYNEQFF
TRBV20-1	TRBJ2-7	TRBD1	many	TGCAGTGCTCCGCCCCGAACAGGGGGCCGGGAGCAGTACTTC	CSAPPRTGGREQYF
TRBV11-3	TRBJ2-3	-	many	TGTGCCAGCAGCTCAGGGGCCAGCACAGATACGCAGTATTTT	CASSSGASTDTQYF
TRBV25-1	TRBJ2-2	-	many	TGTGCCAGCAGAAAGACAGGGAACACCGGGGAGCTGTTTTTT	CASRKTGNTGELFF
TRBV15	TRBJ1-5	-	many	TGTGCCACCAGCAGGAGACAGGAGAATCAGCCCCAGCATTTT	CATSRRQENQPQHF
TRBV7-2	TRBJ1-5	-	many	TGTGCCAGCAGCTTAGGGACTGAGCGGCTTAGGCCCCAGCATTTT	CASSLGTERLRPQHF
TRBV10-3	TRBJ2-7	TRBD1	many	TGTGCCATCAGTGAGTCGCCCCCGGGACAGAGCTCCTACGAGCAGTACTTC	CAISESPPGQSSYEQYF
TRBV5-1	TRBJ2-7	-	many	TGCGCCAGCAGCTTCGGGGACACTTCACAAATGTACTTC	CASSFGDTSQMYF
TRBV27	TRBJ2-1	TRBD2	many	TGTGCCAGCAGTTTGGGCGGGAGGAGGGGGGAACAGTTCTTC	CASSLGGRRGEQFF
TRBV5-1	TRBJ2-7	TRBD2	many	TGCGCCAGCAGCTTGGAGGTTAGCGGGAGGTTTAACGAGCAGTACTTC	CASSLEVSGRFNEQYF
TRBV27	TRBJ1-2	TRBD1	many	TGTGCCAGCAGTTCACCGGGACAGGGGGACTATGGCTACACCTTC	CASSSPGQGDYGYTF
TRBV9	TRBJ1-1	TRBD1	many	TGTGCCAGCAGCGTAACCTGGGAGGGACAGGGGGAAGCTTTCTTT	CASSVTWEGQGEAFF
TRBV6-1	TRBJ2-7	-	many	TGTGCCAGCAGTATTGGTGGCGGAACCTACGAGCAGTACTTC	CASSIGGGTYEQYF
TRBV20-1	TRBJ2-2	TRBD2	many	TGCAGTGCTCCGACTAGCGGGACGGTCACCGGGGAGCTGTTTTTT	CSAPTSGTVTGELFF
TRBV7-2	TRBJ1-5	TRBD1	many	TGTGCCAGCAGCCGGGACAGGGGCTATCAGCCCCAGCATTTT	CASSRDRGYQPQHF
TRBV7-9	TRBJ1-2	-	many	TGTGCCAGCAGCTTAAGAGGGGCGGCCTATGGCTACACCTTC	CASSLRGAAYGYTF
TRBV7-2	TRBJ2-7	TRBD1	many	TGTGCCAGCAGCTCACAGGGGTCCCTCCCCTACGAGCAGTACTTC	CASSSQGSLPYEQYF
TRBV15	TRBJ1-5	TRBD1	many	TGTGCCACCAGCAGGGCCAACAGGGGGCCCAATCAGCCCCAGCATTTT	CATSRANRGPNQPQHF
TRBV12-3/TRBV12-4	TRBJ2-2	TRBD1	many	TGTGCCAGCAGGTCCGGGACAGGGGCCGGGGAGCTGTTTTTT	CASRSGTGAGELFF
TRBV12-3/TRBV12-4	TRBJ2-3	TRBD2	many	TGTGCCAGCCCTTACAGCAAATCGGGACTAGCGGGGTCTAGCACAGATACGCAGTATTTT	CASPYSKSGLAGSSTDTQYF
TRBV7-6	TRBJ1-1	-	many	TGTGCCAGCAGCTTAGCGAGTGGAGCGAACACTGAAGCCTTCTTT	CASSLASGANTEAFF
TRBV29-1	TRBJ2-7	-	many	TGCAGCGTTGAGGTGAGGCAGGGCTACGAGCAGTACTTC	CSVEVRQGYEQYF
TRBV29-1	TRBJ2-5	-	many	TGCAGCGTTGCATTGCATCGGGGAATGGAGACCCAGTACTTC	CSVALHRGMETQYF
TRBV3-1	TRBJ2-2	-	many	TGTGCCAGCAGATCAAACCGCGCCGGGGAGCTGTTTTTT	CASRSNRAGELFF
TRBV27	TRBJ1-5	TRBD1	many	TGTGCCAGCAGAGGTGGCAGGGGGAATCAGCCCCAGCATTTT	CASRGGRGNQPQHF
TRBV29-1	TRBJ2-1	TRBD2	many	TGCAGCGTTGAGACTAGCGGGAGGGCCTTCTACAATGAGCAGTTCTTC	CSVETSGRAFYNEQFF
TRBV5-1	TRBJ1-6	TRBD1	many	TGCGCCAGCAGCCGGGACAGGACTAATTCACCCCTCCACTTT	CASSRDRTNSPLHF
TRBV5-1	TRBJ2-7	-	many	TGCGCCAGCAGCTTGGTAGGAAACTCCTACGAGCAGTACTTC	CASSLVGNSYEQYF
TRBV3-1	TRBJ1-3	-	many	TGTGCCAGCAGCCAAGGGGCTGGAAACACCATATATTTT	CASSQGAGNTIYF
TRBV27	TRBJ1-1	TRBD1	many	TGTGCCAGCAGTTCACTTCCAGGGGGGCGATTAAGCACTGAAGCTTTCTTT	CASSSLPGGRLSTEAFF
TRBV15	TRBJ2-4	-	many	TGTGCCACCAGCAGAGATTTGAGTTTAGCCAAAAACATTCAGTACTTC	CATSRDLSLAKNIQYF
TRBV4-3	TRBJ1-2	-	-	TGCGCCAGCAGCCAAGCCACGGCGGTCATTAACTATGGCTACACCTTC	CASSQATAVINYGYTF
TRBV24-1	TRBJ2-3	-	many	TGTGCCACCAGTGATACGGACGGGACCACAGATACGCAGTATTTT	CATSDTDGTTDTQYF
TRBV5-1	TRBJ1-1	TRBD1	many	TGCGCCAGCAGCGGGGGACAGATTATGAACACTGAAGCTTTCTTT	CASSGGQIMNTEAFF
TRBV7-2	TRBJ1-2	TRBD1	many	TGTGCCAGCAGCTTCACAGGGGTGAACTATGGCTACACCTTC	CASSFTGVNYGYTF
TRBV20-1	TRBJ1-2	TRBD1	many	TGCAGTGCTAGAGATGGGACAGGGCCTAGCGGCTACACCTTC	CSARDGTGPSGYTF
TRBV9	TRBJ1-4	TRBD1	many	TGTGCCAGCAGCGTAGGGGGACAGTATAATGAAAAACTGTTTTTT	CASSVGGQYNEKLFF
TRBV4-2	TRBJ1-5	-	-	TGTGCCATCGGCCCCGGTCTCCTTGGCAATCAGCCCCAGCATTTT	CAIGPGLLGNQPQHF
TRBV7-2	TRBJ2-3	TRBD2	many	TGTGCCAGCAGCCTTACTAGCGGAGATACGCAGTATTTT	CASSLTSGDTQYF
TRBV5-1	TRBJ2-7	TRBD2	many	TGCGCCAGCAGCTCGACTAGCGGGAGCTACGAGCAGTACTTC	CASSSTSGSYEQYF
TRBV4-3	TRBJ1-2	-	many	TGCGCCAGCAGCCAAGAAGCCAGGGGATTCGGCTACACCTTC	CASSQEARGFGYTF
TRBV3-1	TRBJ2-7	-	many	TGTGCCAGCAGCCGATACCGGGACAACTACGAGCAGTACTTC	CASSRYRDNYEQYF
TRBV7-2	TRBJ1-4	-	many	TGTGCCAGCAGCTTAGCAACTGGGCGGATTAATGAAAAACTGTTTTTT	CASSLATGRINEKLFF
TRBV7-8	TRBJ2-5	-	-	TGTGCCAGCAGCTTAGCGCCACCGAACAGGGTCCAAGAGACCCAGTACTTC	CASSLAPPNRVQETQYF